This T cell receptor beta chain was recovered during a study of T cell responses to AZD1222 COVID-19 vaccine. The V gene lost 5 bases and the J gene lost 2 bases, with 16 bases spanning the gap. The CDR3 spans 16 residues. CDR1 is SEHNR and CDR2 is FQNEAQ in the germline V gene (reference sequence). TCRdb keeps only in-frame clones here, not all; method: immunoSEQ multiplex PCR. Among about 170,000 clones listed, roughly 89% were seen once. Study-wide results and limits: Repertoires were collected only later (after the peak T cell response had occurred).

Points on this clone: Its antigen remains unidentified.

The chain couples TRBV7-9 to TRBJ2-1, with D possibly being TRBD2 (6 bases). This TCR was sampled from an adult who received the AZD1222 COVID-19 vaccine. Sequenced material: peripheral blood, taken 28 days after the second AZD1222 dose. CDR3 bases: TGTGCCAGCAGCCTCCCTACCGGGGGAACCTACAATGAGCAGTTCTTC. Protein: CASSLPTGGTYNEQFF. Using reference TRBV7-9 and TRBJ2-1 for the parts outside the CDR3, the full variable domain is DTGVSQNPRHKITKRGQNVTFRCDPISEHNRLYWYRQTLGQGPEFLTYFQNEAQLEKSRLLSDRFSAERPKGSFSTLEIQRTEQGDSAMYLCASSLPTGGTYNEQFFGPGTRLTVL.